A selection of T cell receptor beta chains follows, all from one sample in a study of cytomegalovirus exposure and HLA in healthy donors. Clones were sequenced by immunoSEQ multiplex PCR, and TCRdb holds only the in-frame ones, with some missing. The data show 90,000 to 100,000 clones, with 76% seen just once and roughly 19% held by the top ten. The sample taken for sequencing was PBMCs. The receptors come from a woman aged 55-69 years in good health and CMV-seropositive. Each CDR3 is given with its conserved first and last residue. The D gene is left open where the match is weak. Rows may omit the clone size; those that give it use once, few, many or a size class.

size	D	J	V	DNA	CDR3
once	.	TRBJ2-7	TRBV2	TGTGCCAGCAGTGAAGAGCCACCGATCCGCTCTCTGTACGCGTACTTC	CASSEEPPIRSLYAYF
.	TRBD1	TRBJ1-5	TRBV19	TGTGCCAGTAGTGTGACAGGGGGCAATCAGCCCCAGCATTTT	CASSVTGGNQPQHF
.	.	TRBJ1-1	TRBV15	TGTGCCACCAGCAGAGATCGAACAGACAACACTGAAGCTTTCTTT	CATSRDRTDNTEAFF
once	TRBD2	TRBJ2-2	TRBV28	TGTGCCAGCGCCGGGACTAGCGGAACTTTTGTTCCCGGGGAGCTGTTTTTT	CASAGTSGTFVPGELFF
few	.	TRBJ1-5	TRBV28	TGTGCCAGCAGTTTACCCCGGGGGCCCCAGCATTTT	CASSLPRGPQHF
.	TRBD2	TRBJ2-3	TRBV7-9	TGTGCCAGCAGCTTCCCGGGGGGGGATACGCAGTATTTT	CASSFPGGDTQYF
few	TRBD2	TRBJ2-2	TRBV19	TGTGCCAGTAGCTCCCTAGCGGGAGTAGACACCGGGGAGCTGTTTTTT	CASSSLAGVDTGELFF
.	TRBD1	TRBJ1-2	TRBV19	TGTGCCAGCACAAGGGCAGGGGGTAACTATGGCTACACCTTC	CASTRAGGNYGYTF
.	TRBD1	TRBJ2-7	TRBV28	TGTGCCAGCAGTTTGACAGGGGACGAGCAGTACTTC	CASSLTGDEQYF
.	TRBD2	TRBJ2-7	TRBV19	TGTGCCAGTAGTCATAGCGGGAGGGGCTACGAGCAGTACTTC	CASSHSGRGYEQYF
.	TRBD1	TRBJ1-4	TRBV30	TGTGCCTGGAGTTCAGGGGGCATAGAAAAACTGTTTTTT	CAWSSGGIEKLFF
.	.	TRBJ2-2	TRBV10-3	TGTGCCATCAGTGAGTCGGCGGCTCCTAACACCGGGGAGCTGTTTTTT	CAISESAAPNTGELFF
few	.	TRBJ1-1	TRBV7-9	TGTGCCAGTCGACAACAGATGAAGAATACTGAAGCTTTCTTT	CASRQQMKNTEAFF
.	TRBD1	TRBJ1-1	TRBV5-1	TGCGCCAGCAGCTCACAGGGGGTGAGGACTGAAGCTTTCTTT	CASSSQGVRTEAFF
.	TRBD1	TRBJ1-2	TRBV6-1	TGTGCCAGCAGTGAAAGGGACAGCTCTTCCTATGGCTACACCTTC	CASSERDSSSYGYTF
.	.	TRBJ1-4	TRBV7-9	TGTGCCAGCAGCTTGGGGGCGAATGAAAAACTGTTTTTT	CASSLGANEKLFF
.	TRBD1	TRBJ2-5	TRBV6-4	TGTGCCAGCAGTGACACCCGGACAGGGGGAAAGACCCAGTACTTC	CASSDTRTGGKTQYF
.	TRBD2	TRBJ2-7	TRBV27	TGTGCCAGCAGTTTCCAAGGACTAGCGGGAGGGCCAAAGCAGTACTTC	CASSFQGLAGGPKQYF
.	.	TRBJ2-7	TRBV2	TGTGCCAGCAAAATTCCTAGTAGCTACGAGCAGTACTTC	CASKIPSSYEQYF
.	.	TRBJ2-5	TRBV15	TGTGCCACCAGCAGACAAAGGGGGGCTAGCGGATGGGGCGAGACCCAGTACTTC	CATSRQRGASGWGETQYF
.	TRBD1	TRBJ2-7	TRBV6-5	TGTGCCAGCAGTTACTCGGGACAGGGGAAGCACGAGCAGTACTTC	CASSYSGQGKHEQYF
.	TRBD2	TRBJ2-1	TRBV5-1	TGCGCCAGCAGCGAGGGCTGGGGACTAGCGGGAGACAATGAGCAGTTCTTC	CASSEGWGLAGDNEQFF
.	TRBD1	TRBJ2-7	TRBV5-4	TGTGCCAGCAGCCTCAGGGGGCCACCCTACGAGCAGTACTTC	CASSLRGPPYEQYF
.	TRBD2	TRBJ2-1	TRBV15	TGTGCCACGGACACCGGGACTAGCGCGAGCTCCTACAATGAGCAGTTCTTC	CATDTGTSASSYNEQFF
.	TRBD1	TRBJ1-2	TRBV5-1	TGCGCCAGCAGCTTGGCGAGGGGGCTAGCTGGCTACACCTTC	CASSLARGLAGYTF
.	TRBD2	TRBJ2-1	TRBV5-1	TGCGCCAGCAGCGTGGATCTAGCGGGAGGTTCGAGACAGTTCTTC	CASSVDLAGGSRQFF
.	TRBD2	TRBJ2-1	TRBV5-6	TGTGCCAGCAGCTGGAGCCGACTAGCGGGGCCCCGCAATGAGCAGTTCTTC	CASSWSRLAGPRNEQFF
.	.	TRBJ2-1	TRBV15	TGTGCCACCAGCAGAGATCGACTAAACAATGAGCAGTTCTTC	CATSRDRLNNEQFF